These 19 T cell receptor beta chains share one sample of origin, sequenced in a study of spatial heterogeneity in lung cancer. MiXCR was run by TCRdb on the 5' RACE reads, yielding one entry per CDR3 protein. The table has about 38,000 distinct CDR3 sequences, around 7.2% seen once; the top ten hold approximately 30%. The time point here: sample taken at primary tumor resection. The source was PBMCs, collected at surgery. These receptor sequences come from a male donor with early-stage non-small cell lung cancer.

Ten or more counts support this clonotype. The rearrangement links TRBV18 to TRBJ1-1, with D possibly being TRBD1 (5 bases). Trimming left V 3 bases short and J 1 base short, with 21 bases between. The CDR3 is made up of 18 amino acids. Per the germline V gene, CDR1 is KGHSH and CDR2 is LQKENI. In nucleotides, the CDR3 is TGTGCCAGCTCACCCGCGGTCGGATATTCCGGGGGGAACACTGAAGCTTTCTTT. This encodes CASSPAVGYSGGNTEAFF. The variable domain in full, completed from reference TRBV18 and TRBJ1-1, reads NAGVMQNPRHLVRRRGQEARLRCSPMKGHSHVYWYRQLPEEGLKFMVYLQKENIIDESGMPKERFSAEFPKEGPSILRIQQVVRGDSAAYFCASSPAVGYSGGNTEAFFGQGTRLTVV.

This clonotype was detected ten times or more. The chain has TRBV19 and TRBJ1-5; 9 positions agree with TRBD1. V was pared by 7 bases and J by 6 bases, with 13 bases of the junction left unmatched. The germline gives CDR1 LNHDA, CDR2 SQIVND (reference sequence). The CDR3 has 16 residues. DNA for the CDR3: TGTGCCAGTAATAAACAGGGGGCTCTAGTCAGTCAGCCCCAGCATTTT. Translating gives CASNKQGALVSQPQHF.

The chain employs TRBV11-3 and TRBJ2-1; D gene unclear. In germline, CDR1 is SGHNT, CDR2 YENEEA. Trimming pared 1 base from V and 9 bases from J, leaving 13 bases between. This CDR3 comprises 14 residues. Written as DNA, the CDR3 is TGTGCCAGCAGCTTAGTCCGGTCTACATTTGAGCAGTTCTTC. Amino acid sequence: CASSLVRSTFEQFF.

This clonotype appeared once. The genes are TRBV29-1 and TRBJ1-1; D is perhaps TRBD1 (6 bases). V was pared by 4 bases and J by 4 bases, with 13 bases between. CDR3 length: 13 residues. In germline, CDR1 is SQVTM, CDR2 ANQGSEA. CDR3 in amino acids: CSVANRVGTEAFF. CDR3 nucleotides: TGCAGCGTTGCCAACAGGGTGGGCACTGAAGCTTTCTTT.

This clonotype was detected ten times or more. The chain combines TRBV7-9 with TRBJ2-5; 10 nucleotides match TRBD1. This CDR3 has 14 amino acids. CDR1 SEHNR and CDR2 FQNEAQ come from the germline V gene (reference sequence). V lost 4 bases, J lost 5 bases, and 4 bases stayed unmatched. CDR3 bases: TGTGCCAGCAGCTCAGGGACAGGGGAGGAGACCCAGTACTTC. Its translation: CASSSGTGEETQYF.

This clonotype occurred many times. This chain links TRBV7-2 with TRBJ1-2; D might be TRBD1 (5 bases). This CDR3 is built from 13 residues. V was cut by 3 bases and J by 4 bases, with 9 bases left in between. Germline lookup yields CDR1 SGHTA and CDR2 FQGNSA. The CDR3 DNA reads TGTGCCAGCAGCTTCGGGACGGCCTATGGCTACACCTTC. Protein sequence: CASSFGTAYGYTF.

The chain combines TRBV20-1 with TRBJ1-3; D call uncertain. This CDR3 has 13 residues. Trimming shortened V by 3 bases and J by 2 bases, and 8 bases separated the two germline ends. Germline V gene data show CDR1 as DFQATT and CDR2 as SNEGSKA (reference sequence). The CDR3 DNA sequence: TGCAGTGCTAGGTGGACGGCTGGAAACACCATATATTTT. Its translation is CSARWTAGNTIYF.

In its sample, this clonotype was seen many times. The rearrangement links TRBV27 to TRBJ2-2, with D perhaps matching TRBD2 (6 bases). V dropped 3 bases and J dropped 6 bases, with 14 bases sitting between them. The CDR3 has 15 residues. Germline V CDR1 and CDR2: MNHEY, SMNVEV (reference sequence). The CDR3 protein is CASSFGLRGAGELFF. CDR3 bases: TGTGCCAGCAGTTTTGGACTCCGCGGGGCCGGGGAGCTGTTTTTT.

This clonotype was counted at least ten times. The rearrangement joins TRBV20-1 to TRBJ1-1; 12 bases are a match to TRBD1. The V and J ends lost 0 bases and 5 bases, in that order; junction bases with no gene match: 10. The germline V gene encodes CDR1 DFQATT and CDR2 SNEGSKA (reference sequence). This CDR3 has 17 amino acids. CDR3 sequence: CSARDAGQGAVETEAFF. Written as DNA, the CDR3 is TGCAGTGCTAGAGATGCGGGACAGGGGGCAGTGGAAACTGAAGCTTTCTTT.

In its sample, this clonotype was seen many times. This chain's CDR3 is CASSEYAAGRDTGELFF. DNA of the CDR3: TGTGCCAGCAGTGAATATGCCGCCGGGAGAGACACCGGGGAGCTGTTTTTT. This chain links TRBV25-1 with TRBJ2-2; weak D call: TRBD2 (6 bases). Looked up from germline, CDR1 is MGHDK and CDR2 is SYGVNS. Trimming took off 0 bases at V and 3 bases at J, with 14 bases between the two ends. This CDR3 has 17 residues.

The rearrangement uses TRBV19 and TRBJ2-2; 8 bases match TRBD2. The CDR3 spans 15 residues. CDR1 is LNHDA and CDR2 is SQIVND in the germline V gene (reference sequence). The V segment lost 4 bases and the J segment 3 bases; nucleotides outside the gene matches: 4. Here the CDR3 DNA reads TGTGCCAGTAGTAATCCGGGAGGGCACACCGGGGAGCTGTTTTTT. It specifies CASSNPGGHTGELFF.

This clonotype was found a few times. The V and J genes are TRBV9 and TRBJ2-1; D perhaps matches TRBD2 (6 bases). Germline V gene data show CDR1 as SGDLS and CDR2 as YYNGEE. The length of the CDR3 is 15 residues. V gave up 3 bases and J gave up 4 bases, with 14 bases separating them. The CDR3 region has the DNA TGTGCCAGCAGCGGGGCGGGGACCCAATACAATGAGCAGTTCTTC. Translated, it gives CASSGAGTQYNEQFF.

This clonotype was picked up many times. This chain joins TRBV4-3 and TRBJ2-2; D uncertain. The V gene's germline CDR1 is LGHNA and CDR2 YSLEER. V lost 1 base and J 0 bases, leaving 9 bases between the germline ends. The CDR3 contains 16 residues. The CDR3 coding sequence is TGCGCCAGCAGCCAAGTTTCTTCAGCGAACACCGGGGAGCTGTTTTTT. Its translation: CASSQVSSANTGELFF.

The table lists this clonotype with many counts. The chain joins TRBV6-2 or TRBV6-3 to TRBJ2-7, with D perhaps being TRBD1 or TRBD2 (5 bases each). CDR3 length equals 12 residues. V was pared by 5 bases and J by 4 bases, with 9 bases between. Germline V lookup: CDR1 MNHEY, CDR2 SVGEGT. CDR3 residues: CASSEGRYEQYV. DNA of the CDR3: TGTGCCAGCAGTGAGGGGCGGTACGAGCAGTACGTC.

This clonotype occurred many times. This chain links TRBV24-1 with TRBJ2-3; D ambiguous. Germline V gives CDR1 KGHDR, CDR2 SFDVKD. V was pared by 4 bases and J by 6 bases, with 13 bases between. The CDR3 covers 14 residues. CDR3: CATSDSGLLDTQYF. In DNA form, the CDR3 reads TGTGCCACCAGTGACTCCGGGCTGCTGGATACGCAGTATTTT.

This clonotype was observed a few times. The chain joins TRBV6-2 or TRBV6-3 to TRBJ1-5; TRBD1 might be the D (5 bases). Trimming pared 5 bases from V and 0 bases from J, leaving 11 bases between. This CDR3 is 15 amino acids long. Germline values: CDR1 MNHEY, CDR2 SVGEGT. The CDR3 region is CASSQTVYSNQPQHF. CDR3 DNA sequence: TGTGCCAGCAGTCAGACAGTATATAGCAATCAGCCCCAGCATTTT.

This clonotype was observed at least ten times. The genes are TRBV11-1 and TRBJ2-5; 9 bases fit TRBD1. This CDR3 region has 14 residues. The trim removed 6 bases at V and 3 bases at J, leaving 5 bases unmatched. Germline loops: CDR1 SGHAT, CDR2 FQDESV (reference sequence). The CDR3 bases are TGTGCCAGCAGTTCCCGGGACAGGGAAGAGACCCAGTACTTC. Its protein product is CASSSRDREETQYF. Based on the CDR3 plus reference TRBV11-1 and TRBJ2-5, the full variable domain is EAEVAQSPRYKITEKSQAVAFWCDPISGHATLYWYRQILGQGPELLVQFQDESVVDDSQLPKDRFSAERLKGVDSTLKIQPAELGDSAMYLCASSSRDREETQYFGPGTRLLVL.

This clonotype was recorded many times. This chain connects TRBV4-1 to TRBJ2-1, with D tentatively TRBD2 (6 bases). The CDR3 is 13 amino acids. Trimming removed 7 bases from V and 4 bases from J, with 11 bases in between. In germline, CDR1 is MGHRA, CDR2 YSYEKL. The CDR3 is CASKGGTYNEQFF. CDR3 nucleotide sequence: TGCGCCAGCAAGGGCGGGACTTACAATGAGCAGTTCTTC.

The rearrangement uses TRBV6-2 or TRBV6-3 and TRBJ2-3; D call uncertain. The CDR3 length is 14 residues. Germline CDR1 MNHEY, CDR2 SVGEGT. With 3 bases removed from V and 0 bases from J, the gap between germline ends came to 7 bases. The CDR3 protein is CASSYPDSTDTQYF. CDR3 sequence (DNA): TGTGCCAGCAGTTATCCGGACAGCACAGATACGCAGTATTTT.